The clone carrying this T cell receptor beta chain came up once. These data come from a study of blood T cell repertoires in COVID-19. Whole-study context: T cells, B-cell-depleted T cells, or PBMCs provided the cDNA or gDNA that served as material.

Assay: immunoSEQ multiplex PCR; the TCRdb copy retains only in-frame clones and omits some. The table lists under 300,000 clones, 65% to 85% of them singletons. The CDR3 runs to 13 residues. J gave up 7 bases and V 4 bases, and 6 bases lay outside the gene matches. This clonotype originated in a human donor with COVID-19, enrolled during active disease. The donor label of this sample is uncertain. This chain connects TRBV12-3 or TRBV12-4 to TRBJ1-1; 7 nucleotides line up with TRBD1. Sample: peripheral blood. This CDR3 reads CASSSYRGGEAFF. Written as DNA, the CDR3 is TGTGCCAGCAGTTCCTACAGGGGTGGTGAAGCTTTCTTT.